What follows is one T cell receptor beta chain and its context. V was shortened by 8 bases and J by 5 bases, with 15 bases between the two germline ends. The CDR3 is made up of 13 amino acids. Germline assignment: CDR1 MDHEN and CDR2 SYDVKM. Sequencing was performed with immunoSEQ multiplex PCR; in TCRdb, only in-frame clones are kept and a portion is missing. Among about 70,000 clones listed, more than 75% were seen once. The data derive from a study of blood T cell repertoires in COVID-19. This sequence was found in a human donor in a cohort sampled during active COVID-19. The rearrangement joins TRBV28 to TRBJ1-1, with D perhaps matching TRBD1 (5 bases). The source material was peripheral blood. The CDR3 spells CASVDGGVTEAFF. CDR3 in DNA: TGTGCCAGCGTTGACGGGGGGGTGACTGAAGCTTTCTTT. Using reference TRBV28 and TRBJ1-1 for the parts outside the CDR3, the full variable domain is DVKVTQSSRYLVKRTGEKVFLECVQDMDHENMFWYRQDPGLGLRLIYFSYDVKMKEKGDIPEGYSVSREKKERFSLILESASTNQTSMYLCASVDGGVTEAFFGQGTRLTVV.